Each of the 28 T cell receptor beta chains below was sequenced from the same sample in a study of T cells in localized non-small cell lung cancer (dated by TCRdb to 2019 to 2021). The library was obtained by the immunoSEQ multiplex PCR assay. The immuneACCESS repertoire file appears here via TCRdb, limited to in-frame rearrangements. These files lack a portion of the clones; in checked studies, under half of the deficit traces to unresolved V genes, and the cause of the others is not known. Within this sample are 75,000 to 90,000 clones, with 84% of them counted one time only. The ten largest make up under 3.5% of the sample. Material: peripheral blood, obtained before any cancer treatment. The source of these receptors is a man aged 40 to 70 with stage I lung adenocarcinoma.

This rearrangement joins TRBV7-9 to TRBJ1-1, with 11 bases fitting TRBD1. The CDR3 contains 17 residues. V trimming: 5 bases; J trimming: 6 bases; junction bases outside the gene matches: 14. Germline V lookup: CDR1 SEHNR, CDR2 FQNEAQ (reference sequence). Here the CDR3 DNA reads TGTGCCAGCAGCCCGGTGGGACAGGGGGTCCCAGGCGCTGAAGCTTTCTTT. Its translation: CASSPVGQGVPGAEAFF.

The CDR3, as DNA: TGTGCCAGCTCACCACCGTCGGAGAATGAAAAACTGTTTTTT. This translates into CASSPPSENEKLFF. The rearrangement links TRBV18 to TRBJ1-4; D is uncertain. The CDR3 length is 14 residues. In germline, CDR1 is KGHSH, CDR2 LQKENI. With 0 bases removed from V and 5 bases from J, the gap between germline ends came to 7 bases.

This chain uses TRBV7-8 with TRBJ1-1; D gene ambiguous. The CDR3 has 12 residues. V was trimmed by 6 bases and J by 4 bases, leaving 9 bases between them. Germline values: CDR1 SGHVS, CDR2 FQNEAQ. The CDR3 is CASSNRATEAFF. DNA of the CDR3: TGTGCCAGCAGTAACAGAGCCACTGAAGCTTTCTTT.

The rearrangement uses TRBV15 and TRBJ2-7, with no clear D. Germline CDR1 is LNHNV and CDR2 is YYDKDF (reference sequence). This CDR3 spans 14 amino acids. With 0 bases removed from V and 6 bases from J, the gap between germline ends came to 12 bases. The CDR3 DNA is TGTGCCACCAGCAGAGAATTGGTGTTTAGCGAGCAGTACTTC. This encodes CATSRELVFSEQYF.

The V and J genes are TRBV18 and TRBJ2-4, with D maybe TRBD1 (6 bases). Trimming took off 3 bases at V and 8 bases at J, with 14 bases between the two ends. The germline V gene encodes CDR1 KGHSH and CDR2 LQKENI. The CDR3 is 14 residues long. CDR3 region: CASSPNGGFDIQYF. For the CDR3, the DNA is TGTGCCAGCTCACCGAATGGGGGCTTCGACATTCAGTACTTC.

The V call is TRBV4-1, the J call TRBJ2-1; D is perhaps TRBD2 (6 bases). The CDR3 extends over 17 amino acids. Trimming cost V 0 bases and J 7 bases, with 19 bases left between them. CDR1 is MGHRA and CDR2 is YSYEKL in the germline V gene. CDR3 region: CASSQEPPTSRGNEQFF. Here the CDR3 DNA reads TGCGCCAGCAGCCAAGAACCCCCCACCTCCCGGGGGAATGAGCAGTTCTTC.

This chain uses TRBV15 with TRBJ1-5; a possible D gene is TRBD1 (5 bases). CDR3 length: 15 residues. V lost 0 bases and J 7 bases, leaving 13 bases between the germline ends. The germline V gene has CDR1 LNHNV and CDR2 YYDKDF (reference sequence). CDR3 sequence (DNA): TGTGCCACCAGCAGAGATTATCAGGGAGGGCAGCCCCAGCATTTT. Translated: CATSRDYQGGQPQHF.

V gene TRBV30 combines with J gene TRBJ1-5; D remains ambiguous. The CDR3 sequence is 14 residues long. The V end was cut by 2 bases, the J end by 2 bases, with 10 bases between. Germline V CDR1 and CDR2: GTSNPN, SVGIG (reference sequence). The CDR3 coding sequence is TGTGCCTGGAGTAGGTGGTTGGGCAATCAGCCCCAGCATTTT. It specifies CAWSRWLGNQPQHF.

The chain carries TRBV29-1 and TRBJ2-7; 10 bases fit TRBD1. CDR1 is SQVTM and CDR2 is ANQGSEA in the germline V gene. Trimming at V came to 7 bases and at J to 7 bases, leaving 7 bases not matched to a gene. CDR3 length equals 12 residues. The CDR3 DNA sequence: TGCAGCGGCGGGACAGGGGCCGGTGAGCAGTACTTC. Translating gives CSGGTGAGEQYF.

This chain's CDR3 is CASSLEVVGQLGDEQYF. CDR3 DNA: TGCGCCAGCAGCTTGGAAGTGGTAGGACAGTTAGGGGACGAGCAGTACTTC. The J gene is TRBJ2-7, the V gene TRBV5-1; D might be TRBD1 (6 bases). CDR1 SGHRS and CDR2 YFSETQ come from the germline V gene. The CDR3 loop spans 17 amino acids. V was trimmed by 0 bases and J by 5 bases, leaving 21 bases between them.

The chain links TRBV4-1 to TRBJ1-5; no reliable D call. V lost 3 bases and J 0 bases, leaving 18 bases between the germline ends. This CDR3 has 18 amino acids. Germline V gene data show CDR1 as MGHRA and CDR2 as YSYEKL. Written as DNA, the CDR3 is TGCGCCAGCAGCCAGGGTATTATTCGACCAGGTAGCAATCAGCCCCAGCATTTT. Protein: CASSQGIIRPGSNQPQHF.

The V gene is TRBV18, the J gene TRBJ2-1; 7 nucleotides align to TRBD2. Unmatched junction bases numbered 9, after V lost 1 base and J lost 3 bases. Germline assignment: CDR1 KGHSH and CDR2 LQKENI. This CDR3 has 17 amino acids. CDR3 DNA sequence: TGTGCCAGCTCACCACGCGGCGCTAGCGGAAACTACAATGAGCAGTTCTTC. Translated: CASSPRGASGNYNEQFF.

This clone was picked up one time. This sequence joins TRBV6-6 and TRBJ1-2; weak D call: TRBD1 (6 bases). The CDR3 covers 14 residues. V was cut by 2 bases and J by 6 bases, with 13 bases left in between. Germline CDR1 is MNHNY and CDR2 is SVGAGI (reference sequence). The CDR3 sequence: CASSYGGLGDGYTF. DNA of the CDR3: TGTGCCAGCAGTTACGGGGGCCTGGGGGATGGCTACACCTTC.

The chain employs TRBV11-2 and TRBJ2-3; D is perhaps TRBD2 (6 bases). Trimming pared 1 base from V and 2 bases from J, leaving 13 bases between. This CDR3 is built from 16 residues. Germline V CDR1 and CDR2: SGHAT, FQNNGV. In DNA form, the CDR3 reads TGTGCCAGCAGCTTAGGAGCGGGCTTATCCACAGATACGCAGTATTTT. This codes for CASSLGAGLSTDTQYF.

This rearrangement joins TRBV4-3 to TRBJ1-5, with 7 bases fitting TRBD1. V shed 3 bases, J shed 3 bases, and the junction held 5 bases outside the gene matches. In germline, CDR1 is LGHNA, CDR2 YSLEER. This CDR3 comprises 15 residues. CDR3 protein: CASSQDTGANQPQHF. In DNA, the CDR3 is TGCGCCAGCAGCCAGGACACAGGGGCCAATCAGCCCCAGCATTTT.

This chain links TRBV14 with TRBJ2-7; D is tentatively TRBD1 or TRBD2 (5 bases each). Germline lookup yields CDR1 SGHDN and CDR2 FVKESK. V was clipped by 4 bases and J by 7 bases, with 14 bases between them. The CDR3 contains 13 residues. The CDR3 region is CASSRGTPVEQYF. The CDR3 DNA reads TGTGCCAGCAGCCGAGGGACCCCCGTTGAGCAGTACTTC.

This clone has a handful of counts. The chain carries TRBV30 and TRBJ1-1; D is unresolved. V was cut by 1 base and J by 3 bases, with 6 bases left in between. The CDR3 runs to 12 residues. The germline V gene has CDR1 GTSNPN and CDR2 SVGIG (reference sequence). CDR3 DNA sequence: TGTGCCTGGAGTGAGACGTACACTGAAGCTTTCTTT. This sequence encodes CAWSETYTEAFF.

This chain links TRBV4-1 with TRBJ2-3, with 7 bases aligning to TRBD2. Trimming took 11 bases from V and 2 from J; bases not matched to a gene: 7. The CDR3 covers 13 residues. Per the germline V gene, CDR1 is MGHRA and CDR2 is YSYEKL. CDR3 sequence: CAGGGEITDTQYF. The CDR3 bases are TGCGCCGGCGGGGGAGAGATCACAGATACGCAGTATTTT.

The V and J genes are TRBV6-1 and TRBJ1-5; possible D gene TRBD1, 5 bases. The germline V gene encodes CDR1 MNHNS and CDR2 SASEGT. The CDR3 runs to 15 residues. Trimming took 5 bases from V and 3 from J, leaving 14 bases between them. CDR3 protein: CASSPTQGNNQPQHF. CDR3 DNA sequence: TGTGCCAGCAGTCCAACCCAGGGAAACAATCAGCCCCAGCATTTT.

There are a few counts of this clone. The chain uses TRBV28 and TRBJ1-4; D gene unclear. The germline V and J ends were trimmed by 6 bases and 4 bases, with 6 bases remaining between them. The CDR3 is 12 amino acids. Germline-derived CDR1 and CDR2 are MDHEN and SYDVKM. CDR3: CASRALNEKLFF. The DNA for the CDR3 is TGTGCCAGCAGGGCGCTTAATGAAAAACTGTTTTTT.

The chain employs TRBV4-2 and TRBJ2-1, with a weak D call TRBD1 (5 bases). Germline assignment: CDR1 LGHNA and CDR2 YNFKEQ. Deletions cut 1 base from V and 8 bases from J, with 21 bases between. The CDR3 length is 17 residues. Here the CDR3 reads CASSQGVRGQTKDEQFF. In DNA form, the CDR3 reads TGTGCCAGCAGCCAAGGGGTTAGGGGCCAAACGAAGGATGAGCAGTTCTTC.

The V call is TRBV7-2, the J call TRBJ1-5; D call uncertain. Germline V CDR1 and CDR2: SGHTA, FQGNSA. There are 19 residues in the CDR3. Trimming removed 1 base from V and 2 bases from J, with 21 bases in between. The CDR3 region has the DNA TGTGCCAGCAGCTTAGGGTGGCTGGTCTTAGAAGGGCGCAATCAGCCCCAGCATTTT. Its protein product is CASSLGWLVLEGRNQPQHF.

This chain links TRBV18 with TRBJ1-1; 7 nucleotides align to TRBD1. The CDR3 consists of 15 residues. CDR1 is KGHSH, CDR2 LQKENI, per germline. J gave up 7 bases and V 6 bases, and 14 bases lay outside the gene matches. The CDR3 sequence is CASSLSGGGVYEAFF. In nucleotides, the CDR3 is TGTGCCAGCTCCCTTTCTGGAGGGGGCGTTTATGAAGCTTTCTTT.

The chain uses TRBV2 and TRBJ2-5; D call uncertain. V was cut by 4 bases and J by 3 bases, with 3 bases left in between. From germline, CDR1 is SNHLY and CDR2 FYNNEI. CDR3 size: 11 residues. The CDR3 DNA reads TGTGCCAGCAGTGGCGAAGAGACCCAGTACTTC. Amino acids: CASSGEETQYF.

This sequence joins TRBV9 and TRBJ2-1, with 10 bases that match TRBD2. Germline V gives CDR1 SGDLS, CDR2 YYNGEE. V lost 0 bases to trimming and J lost 6 bases; unmatched junction nucleotides: 6. The CDR3 covers 16 residues. The CDR3 spells CASSVALAGESNEQFF. CDR3 nucleotide sequence: TGTGCCAGCAGCGTAGCTCTAGCGGGAGAAAGCAATGAGCAGTTCTTC.

This chain links TRBV6-5 with TRBJ2-5, with 8 bases lining up with TRBD2. In germline, CDR1 is MNHEY, CDR2 SVGAGI. CDR3 length equals 15 residues. The V and J ends lost 6 bases and 2 bases, in that order; junction bases with no gene match: 8. The CDR3: CASSPWGGGQETQYF. CDR3 DNA sequence: TGTGCCAGCAGCCCCTGGGGCGGGGGGCAAGAGACCCAGTACTTC.

A few counts support this clone. The V and J genes are TRBV9 and TRBJ1-1, with TRBD1 identical over 8 bases. V lost 2 bases and J lost 3; bases outside the gene matches: 3. CDR1 and CDR2 (germline): SGDLS, YYNGEE. The CDR3 length is 14 residues. The CDR3 DNA is TGTGCCAGCAGCGTGCTGACAGGGGACACTGAAGCTTTCTTT. Translated, it gives CASSVLTGDTEAFF.

V is TRBV29-1 and J is TRBJ2-5; D possibly corresponds to TRBD1 (5 bases). The length of the CDR3 is 12 residues. V lost 3 bases and J 2 bases, leaving 7 bases between the germline ends. CDR1 is SQVTM, CDR2 ANQGSEA, per germline. CDR3 DNA: TGCAGCGTTGAGGGGCAGCAAGAGACCCAGTACTTC. This encodes CSVEGQQETQYF.